What follows are 3 T cell receptor beta chains derived from one specimen sequenced in a study of CD8+CD57+ T cells in acquired aplastic anemia. The template for TCR beta VDJ and CDR3 sequence profiling was genomic DNA. TCRdb passed the reads through MiXCR, listing each CDR3 protein once. The repertoire holds about 190,000 distinct CDR3 sequences, with more than 45% as singletons. All patients picked for sequencing had shown, by flow cytometry, an expansion of CD8+CD57+ cells. Material for sequencing was sorted CD4+, CD8+, or CD8+CD57+ T cells (not recorded which) from PBMCs. Source of these receptors: a human donor with aplastic anemia.

This rearrangement joins TRBV7-8 to TRBJ2-7; D might be TRBD1 or TRBD2, each matching 5 bases. Germline CDR1 SGHVS, CDR2 FQNEAQ. This CDR3 contains 12 residues. Trimming cost V 4 bases and J 9 bases, with 13 bases left between them. The CDR3 sequence is CASSSDQRGQYF. Here the CDR3 DNA reads TGTGCCAGCAGCTCCGACCAGAGGGGGCAGTACTTC.

This clonotype was recorded many times. This sequence joins TRBV7-2 and TRBJ1-6; 9 nucleotides match TRBD1. The CDR3 contains 14 residues. CDR1 SGHTA and CDR2 FQGNSA come from the germline V gene. J gave up 8 bases and V 7 bases, and 6 bases lay outside the gene matches. The CDR3 loop is CASNNRDRDSPLHF. The CDR3 DNA sequence: TGTGCCAGCAACAACCGGGACAGGGATTCACCCCTCCACTTT.

This clonotype has a count of ten or more. The chain uses TRBV24-1 and TRBJ2-1; D might be TRBD2 (5 bases). This CDR3 contains 13 residues. The V end lost 5 bases, the J end lost 6 bases, and 10 bases lay between the germline ends. CDR1 KGHDR and CDR2 SFDVKD come from the germline V gene. Written as DNA, the CDR3 is TGTGCCACCAGTGGCGTCGGAGGCAATGAGCAGTTCTTC. It yields the protein CATSGVGGNEQFF.